This TCR beta chain originates from a study of cytomegalovirus exposure and HLA in healthy donors. In the study overall: In a later analysis, the approximately 110 validation repertoires were reported to have used the same platform as the roughly 730 first-cohort repertoires.

The assay was immunoSEQ multiplex PCR, and TCRdb's table has in-frame clones only and misses some. The table records about 160,000 clones, just under 85% of them present only once. V shed 0 bases, J shed 1 base, and the junction held 7 bases outside the gene matches. The CDR3 has 19 residues. The germline gives CDR1 SGHDT, CDR2 YYEEEE. V and J are TRBV5-6 and TRBJ2-1; 13 bases match TRBD2. Sequenced: PBMCs. The clonotype was recovered from a young man in good health and CMV-seropositive. CDR3 region: CASSLARLAGGESYNEQFF. The CDR3 region has the DNA TGTGCCAGCAGCTTGGCCCGACTAGCGGGGGGAGAATCCTACAATGAGCAGTTCTTC.